These 9 T cell receptor beta chains were sequenced from one sample in a study of shared clonotypes between healthy human individuals. Profiled with immunoSEQ multiplex PCR; TCRdb holds only in-frame clones, not every one. The table lists hundreds of thousands of clones, 95% to 97% of them singletons, with roughly 0.1% in the top ten. Only CD45RO-negative cells positively selected for CCR7 counted as naive CD8 cells, so terminally differentiated effector memory CD45RA+ cells were excluded. Sequenced material: naive CD8+ T cells sorted from blood. Every receptor here comes from a woman aged 25 to 39 in good health.

A single count supports this clone. The V call is TRBV9, the J call TRBJ2-1, with TRBD2 identical over 9 bases. The length of the CDR3 is 16 residues. The germline gives CDR1 SGDLS, CDR2 YYNGEE. V shed 0 bases and J 10 bases; nucleotides not matched to a gene: 11. CDR3 region: CASSVEFGGRAREQFF. CDR3 DNA sequence: TGTGCCAGCAGCGTAGAATTTGGCGGGAGGGCCAGGGAGCAGTTCTTC.

The rearrangement uses TRBV27 and TRBJ2-7; D uncertain. Germline CDR1 MNHEY, CDR2 SMNVEV (reference sequence). V shed 6 bases and J shed 3 bases, with 18 bases lying between them. CDR3 length: 15 amino acids. The CDR3 DNA reads TGTGCCAGCAGGGCTACGATGTCCCAGCTCTACGAGCAGTACTTC. Amino acid sequence: CASRATMSQLYEQYF.

The rearrangement joins TRBV2 to TRBJ1-1, with TRBD1 as a possible D gene (5 bases). The ends were cut back, 4 bases at V and 1 base at J, with 16 bases in the middle. Germline CDR1 and CDR2: SNHLY and FYNNEI. The CDR3 is 16 residues long. As DNA, the CDR3 is TGTGCCAGCAGTGTCTATTTAGGACACTCGAACACTGAAGCTTTCTTT. Amino acid sequence: CASSVYLGHSNTEAFF.

The CDR3 spells CASSVALGADTQYF. The CDR3 DNA reads TGTGCCAGCAGCGTAGCTTTGGGTGCGGATACGCAGTATTTT. The chain recombines TRBV9 with TRBJ2-3; no clear D gene. Trimming removed 0 bases at V and 6 bases at J, with 11 bases between. Germline-derived CDR1 and CDR2 are SGDLS and YYNGEE. The CDR3 has 14 amino acids.

The chain is built from TRBV28 and TRBJ2-2, with a weak D call TRBD2 (6 bases). V was cut by 5 bases and J by 8 bases, with 15 bases left in between. The CDR3 has 14 residues. Germline V lookup: CDR1 MDHEN, CDR2 SYDVKM. The DNA of the CDR3 is TGTGCCAGCAGTCCGGGACTTGCGCTGGGGGAGCTGTTTTTT. This translates into CASSPGLALGELFF.

The chain employs TRBV19 and TRBJ2-7, with TRBD2 matching 9 bases. CDR1 is LNHDA and CDR2 is SQIVND in the germline V gene (reference sequence). This CDR3 has 15 residues. J was trimmed by 3 bases and V by 2 bases; bases with no gene match: 5. The CDR3 DNA reads TGTGCCAGTAGTATAATGGCTAGCGGGAACTACGAGCAGTACTTC. It translates to CASSIMASGNYEQYF.

The gene calls are TRBV28 and TRBJ2-7, with D tentatively TRBD1 (5 bases). The CDR3 runs 13 residues. Germline V CDR1 and CDR2: MDHEN, SYDVKM. The V gene lost 6 bases and the J gene lost 3 bases, with 12 bases spanning the gap. Here the CDR3 DNA reads TGTGCCAGCAGCCCAAACAGGAGCTACGAGCAGTACTTC. Its translation: CASSPNRSYEQYF.

The V call is TRBV19, the J call TRBJ2-4, with D possibly matching TRBD2 (5 bases). The CDR3 consists of 13 residues. The ends were cut back, 3 bases at V and 7 bases at J, with 10 bases in the middle. Germline V gives CDR1 LNHDA, CDR2 SQIVND (reference sequence). This chain's CDR3 is CASSISWENIQYF. Written as DNA, the CDR3 is TGTGCCAGTAGTATTAGTTGGGAGAACATTCAGTACTTC.

The chain joins TRBV6-5 to TRBJ2-5; D not resolved. The J call is in doubt because the DNA end fits TRBJ2-7 better. Per germline, CDR1 MNHEY and CDR2 SVGAGI. This CDR3 is built from 15 residues. The CDR3 here is CASSYSKYSSYEQYF. Written as DNA, the CDR3 is TGTGCCAGCAGTTACTCGAAATATAGCTCCTACGAGCAGTACTTC.